Listed below are T cell receptor beta chains from one sample, sequenced in a study of CD8+ T cells in alopecia areata. The repertoire was sequenced with immunoSEQ multiplex PCR; TCRdb's copy has only in-frame clones and lacks some. The repertoire consists of about 270,000 clones, with 45% to 70% occurring once and the leading ten covering about 0.89%. Sequencing was performed on CD4+ T cells sorted from blood, taken between weeks 51 and 52, from a patient treated with tofacitinib. The origin of the receptors is a human donor with alopecia areata. CDR3s include the opening cysteine and the closing phenylalanine or tryptophan. D genes are given only for firm matches. Only part of the rows carry a size: once, few, many, or a class if the clone is expanded.

v_call: TRBV4-1
cdr3_length: 13
j_call: TRBJ1-1
clone_size: once
d_call: NA
cdr3_nt: TGCGCCAGCAGCCCGAGGCACATCACTGAAGCTTTCTTT
cdr3_aa: CASSPRHITEAFF

v_call: TRBV4-2
cdr3_length: 14
j_call: TRBJ1-2
clone_size: NA
d_call: TRBD1
cdr3_nt: TGTGCCAGCAGCCCCCCTAGACAGGGGGGTATGGAGACCTTC
cdr3_aa: CASSPPRQGGMETF

v_call: TRBV4-2
cdr3_length: 14
j_call: TRBJ2-2
clone_size: NA
d_call: TRBD1
cdr3_nt: TGTGCCAGCAACGTCGGGACAGTTGGTGGGGAGCTGTTTTTT
cdr3_aa: CASNVGTVGGELFF

v_call: TRBV11-2
cdr3_length: 19
j_call: TRBJ2-4
clone_size: few
d_call: NA
cdr3_nt: TGTGCCAGCAGCCCCGGCGGAGGTCCGGGGGTAGGGGCCAAAAACATTCAGTACTTC
cdr3_aa: CASSPGGGPGVGAKNIQYF

v_call: TRBV7-3
cdr3_length: 13
j_call: TRBJ2-5
clone_size: NA
d_call: NA
cdr3_nt: TGTGCCAGCAGCCACAGAGCTCAAGAGACCCAGTACTTC
cdr3_aa: CASSHRAQETQYF

v_call: TRBV5-1
cdr3_length: 15
j_call: TRBJ2-5
clone_size: NA
d_call: TRBD1
cdr3_nt: TGCGCCAGCAGCAAAAGACCGGGACAGGGAGGGACCCAGTACTTC
cdr3_aa: CASSKRPGQGGTQYF

v_call: TRBV30
cdr3_length: 13
j_call: TRBJ2-6
clone_size: NA
d_call: NA
cdr3_nt: TGTGCCTGGACTCTTACTGGGGCCAACGTCCTGACTTTC
cdr3_aa: CAWTLTGANVLTF

v_call: TRBV2
cdr3_length: 12
j_call: TRBJ2-5
clone_size: NA
d_call: NA
cdr3_nt: TGTGCCAGCAGATTGGAACAAGAGACCCAGTACTTC
cdr3_aa: CASRLEQETQYF

v_call: TRBV2
cdr3_length: 11
j_call: TRBJ1-1
clone_size: NA
d_call: NA
cdr3_nt: TGTGCCAGCAGCAGGGTCGCTGAAGCTTTCTTT
cdr3_aa: CASSRVAEAFF

v_call: TRBV5-1
cdr3_length: 13
j_call: TRBJ1-4
clone_size: few
d_call: TRBD1
cdr3_nt: TGCGCCAGCAGCTTGGACAGGGGTGAAAAACTGTTTTTT
cdr3_aa: CASSLDRGEKLFF

v_call: TRBV30
cdr3_length: 13
j_call: TRBJ1-3
clone_size: NA
d_call: NA
cdr3_nt: TGTGCCTGGTGCCTGATCCTCGGGAACACCATATATTTT
cdr3_aa: CAWCLILGNTIYF

v_call: TRBV6-5
cdr3_length: 13
j_call: TRBJ2-7
clone_size: few
d_call: NA
cdr3_nt: TGTGCCAGCAGTTACGAGAGGACCTACGAGCAGTACTTC
cdr3_aa: CASSYERTYEQYF

v_call: TRBV5-1
cdr3_length: 14
j_call: TRBJ2-2
clone_size: NA
d_call: NA
cdr3_nt: TGCGCCAGCAGTGTTGAGGGGCGCGACGGGGAGCTGTTTTTT
cdr3_aa: CASSVEGRDGELFF

v_call: TRBV6-5
cdr3_length: 12
j_call: TRBJ1-2
clone_size: NA
d_call: NA
cdr3_nt: TGTGCCAGCAGTCAGGGACTTTATGGCTACACCTTC
cdr3_aa: CASSQGLYGYTF

v_call: TRBV6-5
cdr3_length: 15
j_call: TRBJ2-7
clone_size: NA
d_call: TRBD2
cdr3_nt: TGTGCCAGCAGTTACGTCGCGGGGGGCGCCTACGAGCAGTACTTC
cdr3_aa: CASSYVAGGAYEQYF

v_call: TRBV11-2
cdr3_length: 13
j_call: TRBJ2-5
clone_size: NA
d_call: NA
cdr3_nt: TGTGCCAGCAGCTTAGATCGGGGGGAGACCCAGTACTTC
cdr3_aa: CASSLDRGETQYF

v_call: TRBV15
cdr3_length: 11
j_call: TRBJ2-2
clone_size: NA
d_call: NA
cdr3_nt: TGTGCCACCAGCAAAGCCGGGGAGCTGTTTTTT
cdr3_aa: CATSKAGELFF

v_call: TRBV6-5
cdr3_length: 12
j_call: TRBJ1-5
clone_size: NA
d_call: NA
cdr3_nt: TGTGCCAGCAGAGATCAGGGAGGGCCCCAGCATTTT
cdr3_aa: CASRDQGGPQHF

v_call: TRBV7-2
cdr3_length: 15
j_call: TRBJ1-2
clone_size: few
d_call: TRBD1
cdr3_nt: TGTGCCAGCAGCTTAACCCGGACAGGGGACTATGGCTACACCTTC
cdr3_aa: CASSLTRTGDYGYTF

v_call: TRBV9
cdr3_length: 13
j_call: TRBJ1-2
clone_size: NA
d_call: NA
cdr3_nt: TGTGCCAGCAGCTACAGGGTAGGCTATGGCTACACCTTC
cdr3_aa: CASSYRVGYGYTF

v_call: TRBV29-1
cdr3_length: 12
j_call: TRBJ1-3
clone_size: NA
d_call: NA
cdr3_nt: TGCAGCGTCGGGGACGGCGGGTACACCATATATTTT
cdr3_aa: CSVGDGGYTIYF

v_call: TRBV2
cdr3_length: 12
j_call: TRBJ2-5
clone_size: NA
d_call: NA
cdr3_nt: TGTGCCAGCAGTGGAGGGGGGGAGACCCAGTACTTC
cdr3_aa: CASSGGGETQYF

v_call: TRBV6-5
cdr3_length: 12
j_call: TRBJ1-1
clone_size: NA
d_call: TRBD1
cdr3_nt: TGTGCCAGCAGACGACAGGGAGAGGTAGCTTTCTTT
cdr3_aa: CASRRQGEVAFF

v_call: TRBV5-4
cdr3_length: 16
j_call: TRBJ2-2
clone_size: NA
d_call: NA
cdr3_nt: TGTGCCAGCAGCTCCTCCACTAGACCGAACACCGGGGAGCTGTTTTTT
cdr3_aa: CASSSSTRPNTGELFF

v_call: TRBV30
cdr3_length: 13
j_call: TRBJ2-1
clone_size: NA
d_call: NA
cdr3_nt: TGTGCCTGGAGTGGGGACCACTACAATGAGCAGTTCTTC
cdr3_aa: CAWSGDHYNEQFF

v_call: TRBV9
cdr3_length: 18
j_call: TRBJ2-1
clone_size: NA
d_call: TRBD2
cdr3_nt: TGTGCCAGCAGCGTAGCCTCTGGCGGGGGGGGCTCCTACAATGAGCAGTTCTTC
cdr3_aa: CASSVASGGGGSYNEQFF

v_call: TRBV29-1
cdr3_length: 13
j_call: TRBJ2-1
clone_size: NA
d_call: TRBD1
cdr3_nt: TGCAGCGGGATACAGGGGGCGCGGAATGAGCAGTTCTTC
cdr3_aa: CSGIQGARNEQFF

v_call: TRBV18
cdr3_length: 12
j_call: TRBJ1-1
clone_size: few
d_call: NA
cdr3_nt: TGTGCCAGCTCACCAGAGGGGAGCGAAGCTTTCTTT
cdr3_aa: CASSPEGSEAFF

v_call: TRBV9
cdr3_length: 14
j_call: TRBJ2-7
clone_size: NA
d_call: NA
cdr3_nt: TGTGCCAGCAGCTTAGGACAGCACTCCTACGAGCAGTACTTC
cdr3_aa: CASSLGQHSYEQYF

v_call: TRBV9
cdr3_length: 15
j_call: TRBJ1-3
clone_size: NA
d_call: NA
cdr3_nt: TGTGCCAGCAGCGCAAGGGGGAACTCTGGAAACACCATATATTTT
cdr3_aa: CASSARGNSGNTIYF

v_call: TRBV4-3
cdr3_length: 15
j_call: TRBJ2-1
clone_size: NA
d_call: NA
cdr3_nt: TGCGCCAGCAGCCCTAGGGACTTGCCCTACAATGAGCAGTTCTTC
cdr3_aa: CASSPRDLPYNEQFF

v_call: TRBV7-9
cdr3_length: 12
j_call: TRBJ2-7
clone_size: few
d_call: NA
cdr3_nt: TGTGCCAGCAGCTTAACACCCTACGAGCAGTACTTC
cdr3_aa: CASSLTPYEQYF

v_call: TRBV2
cdr3_length: 14
j_call: TRBJ2-5
clone_size: few
d_call: TRBD2
cdr3_nt: TGTGCCAGCCTCGTGAGCGGGGGCCAAGAGACCCAGTACTTC
cdr3_aa: CASLVSGGQETQYF

v_call: TRBV2
cdr3_length: 14
j_call: TRBJ2-7
clone_size: once
d_call: NA
cdr3_nt: TGTGCCAGCACAGGCAGGGCGAGCTCCTACGAGCAGTACTTC
cdr3_aa: CASTGRASSYEQYF